The 17 T cell receptor beta chains below come from one sample, sequenced in a study of T cells expressing NK-cell markers. TCRdb re-analyzed the 5' RACE reads; it lists each CDR3 protein once, without DNA. The sample data list fewer than 300,000 distinct CDR3 sequences. Sequencing was done on a sample of blood T cells: a sorted CD56 or NKG2C T cell subset, CD4+ or CD8+ T cells, or bulk PBMC T cells (not recorded which). Every receptor here comes from a woman between 18 and 70 years old in good health.

The rearrangement links TRBV27 to TRBJ1-2. The CDR3 is made up of 15 amino acids. The V gene's germline CDR1 is MNHEY and CDR2 SMNVEV (reference sequence). The chain's CDR3 is CASSLFVGGVGGYTF.

The gene calls are TRBV20-1 and TRBJ2-3; the TCRdb call, TRBD1, lacks DNA for checking. This CDR3 region has 14 residues. In germline, CDR1 is DFQATT, CDR2 SNEGSKA (reference sequence). The CDR3 is CSASTGVVTDTQYF.

This CDR3 is CASSYAGQETQYF. The rearrangement uses TRBV5-1 and TRBJ2-5; lacking DNA, the TRBD2 call made by TCRdb goes unchecked. The CDR3 sequence is 13 residues long. Germline V CDR1 and CDR2: SGHRS, YFSETQ.

The V and J genes are TRBV7-2 and TRBJ1-2; absent DNA, TCRdb's TRBD1 call cannot be checked. The CDR3 is made up of 16 amino acids. Germline loops: CDR1 SGHTA, CDR2 FQGNSA. The CDR3 protein is CASSLAQARAWKGYTF.

V and J are TRBV7-8 and TRBJ1-1; TCRdb lists TRBD1, though no DNA is available to test this call. This CDR3 comprises 16 residues. Germline V gene data show CDR1 as SGHVS and CDR2 as FQNEAQ. The CDR3 sequence: CASSLGAGTANTEAFF. Full variable domain (remainder filled in from reference TRBV7-8 and TRBJ1-1): GAGVSQSPRYKVAKRGQDVALRCDPISGHVSLFWYQQALGQGPEFLTYFQNEAQLDKSGLPSDRFFAERPEGSVSTLKIQRTQQEDSAVYLCASSLGAGTANTEAFFGQGTRLTVV.

The chain has TRBV28 and TRBJ2-2; TCRdb names TRBD1, which stays unverified in the absence of DNA. The CDR3 has 18 residues. Germline CDR1 is MDHEN and CDR2 is SYDVKM. The CDR3 is CASSSVWSGDSKNGELFF.

The chain recombines TRBV7-2 with TRBJ1-6. CDR1 is SGHTA, CDR2 FQGNSA, per germline. This CDR3 spans 16 amino acids. CDR3 loop: CASSFAGSSYNSPLHF.

The chain joins TRBV14 to TRBJ2-1. Germline V gene sequence: CDR1 SGHDN, CDR2 FVKESK. The CDR3 has 13 amino acids. This chain's CDR3 is CASGQGPYNEQFF.

CDR3 sequence reads: CASSLTGRHDTPLHF. The chain recombines TRBV5-5 with TRBJ1-6. This CDR3 has 15 residues. The germline V gene encodes CDR1 SGHKS and CDR2 YYEKEE (reference sequence).

This sequence joins TRBV28 and TRBJ1-5; with no DNA, the TCRdb D assignment of TRBD1 cannot be verified. The CDR3 extends over 15 amino acids. Germline loops: CDR1 MDHEN, CDR2 SYDVKM. CDR3 sequence: CASSTQDRPNQPQHF.

The genes are TRBV29-1 and TRBJ1-1; the TCRdb call, TRBD1, lacks DNA for checking. The CDR3 is 13 amino acids. Germline loops: CDR1 SQVTM, CDR2 ANQGSEA. CDR3 protein: CSTLQGLGTEAFF.

The gene calls are TRBV12-3 or TRBV12-4 and TRBJ2-5. The CDR3 is 13 residues long. The CDR3 loop is CASSFSVEETQYF.

The genes are TRBV12-3 or TRBV12-4 and TRBJ1-3; TCRdb indicates TRBD1, and absent DNA this call remains unverified. The length of the CDR3 is 14 residues. This CDR3 reads CASSAQGHGNTIYF.

The V call is TRBV12-5, the J call TRBJ1-1. This CDR3 comprises 14 residues. Per germline, CDR1 LGHNT and CDR2 FRNRAP. CDR3 sequence reads: CASGPSRPSTEAFF.

The chain links TRBV7-2 to TRBJ2-3; no DNA is available, so the TRBD2 call from TCRdb remains unchecked. There are 17 residues in the CDR3. The germline CDR1 and CDR2 sequences are SGHTA and FQGNSA. The CDR3 here is CASSPKTSGGAADTQYF.

The chain uses TRBV6-6 and TRBJ1-2; without DNA, the TCRdb call of TRBD1 cannot be checked. CDR3 size: 11 residues. The germline V gene encodes CDR1 MNHNY and CDR2 SVGAGI (reference sequence). CDR3 in amino acids: CASSYGGGYTF.

The chain carries TRBV6-2 or TRBV6-3 and TRBJ2-2; as DNA is missing, the TRBD1 call by TCRdb cannot be tested. CDR1 is MNHEY, CDR2 SVGEGT, per germline. The CDR3 is 15 amino acids. CDR3 protein: CASSLGTANTGELFF.